A selection of T cell receptor beta chains follows, all from one sample in a study of vaccination and CD4 T cells after COVID-19. Their antigens remain unidentified. A single record per CDR3 protein comes from TCRdb applying MiXCR to the PCR reads. The sample records 10,000 or so distinct CDR3 sequences, roughly 25% being singletons. The sequenced sample was CD4+ T cells from blood, cultured in vitro, obtained before SARS-CoV-2 vaccination. These receptors all stem from a human donor who received a COVID-19 vaccine. The conserved cysteine and the conserved F or W are not part of the CDR3 here. Each record gives: V gene, D gene, CDR3 protein. The D gene is left open where the match is weak.

v_call: TRBV11-3; d_call: NA; cdr3_aa: ASSRGNTIY
v_call: TRBV12-3/TRBV12-4; d_call: TRBD1; cdr3_aa: ASSAPTGVGTEAF
v_call: TRBV6-5; d_call: TRBD1; cdr3_aa: ASSYGGQAGNTIY
v_call: TRBV18; d_call: TRBD1; cdr3_aa: ASSPLETGGVYT
v_call: TRBV10-3; d_call: NA; cdr3_aa: AISEGLSQETQY
v_call: TRBV20-1; d_call: NA; cdr3_aa: SARAGQVGSSPLH
v_call: TRBV6-1; d_call: TRBD1; cdr3_aa: ASSKGQGDLPGELF
v_call: TRBV5-1; d_call: TRBD1; cdr3_aa: ASSFEPGQGFGEAF
v_call: TRBV20-1; d_call: TRBD2; cdr3_aa: SAREGRGGGPYEQY
v_call: TRBV5-1; d_call: NA; cdr3_aa: ASSLGGFDEKLF
v_call: TRBV24-1; d_call: NA; cdr3_aa: ATSASTSVIGYT
v_call: TRBV7-2; d_call: NA; cdr3_aa: ASSLRAGSGTDTQY
v_call: TRBV24-1; d_call: NA; cdr3_aa: ATSDSAGLGYEQY
v_call: TRBV5-4; d_call: TRBD1; cdr3_aa: ASSSGQVGREQF
v_call: TRBV11-3; d_call: NA; cdr3_aa: ASSLDSGTGQAYEQY
v_call: TRBV30; d_call: NA; cdr3_aa: AWSVRRPTNSYGYT
v_call: TRBV12-3/TRBV12-4; d_call: NA; cdr3_aa: ASSLRQPNTEAF
v_call: TRBV15; d_call: NA; cdr3_aa: ATSREGPTGLGTRDTEAF
v_call: TRBV6-1; d_call: NA; cdr3_aa: ASSATLGETQY
v_call: TRBV7-9; d_call: NA; cdr3_aa: ASSRTQDTEAF
v_call: TRBV20-1; d_call: TRBD1; cdr3_aa: SARESPGTGVGYT
v_call: TRBV5-1; d_call: NA; cdr3_aa: ASSLGLDGSYNEQF
v_call: TRBV19; d_call: NA; cdr3_aa: ASSIVTNDSPLH
v_call: TRBV6-1; d_call: NA; cdr3_aa: ATKGRSSYNSPLH
v_call: TRBV24-1; d_call: NA; cdr3_aa: AVQPTTNEKLF
v_call: TRBV5-1; d_call: TRBD1; cdr3_aa: ASSDGTGVNEKLF
v_call: TRBV6-1; d_call: NA; cdr3_aa: ASSEAGGGLYNEQF
v_call: TRBV20-1; d_call: TRBD1; cdr3_aa: SARPSLGQGAREQY
v_call: TRBV19; d_call: NA; cdr3_aa: ASTLRGPGTGELF
v_call: TRBV11-2; d_call: NA; cdr3_aa: ASSRTVSSYNEQF
v_call: TRBV28; d_call: NA; cdr3_aa: ASSFRGYEQY
v_call: TRBV20-1; d_call: NA; cdr3_aa: SASGESDQPQH
v_call: TRBV10-3; d_call: TRBD2; cdr3_aa: AISRLAGGTDTQY
v_call: TRBV7-2; d_call: TRBD2; cdr3_aa: ASSRTSGGPITYEQY
v_call: TRBV6-5; d_call: NA; cdr3_aa: ASSYSITSYNEQF
v_call: TRBV5-4; d_call: TRBD2; cdr3_aa: ASSLIAGGQRTQY
v_call: TRBV6-1; d_call: TRBD1; cdr3_aa: ASRVEGQGPGELF